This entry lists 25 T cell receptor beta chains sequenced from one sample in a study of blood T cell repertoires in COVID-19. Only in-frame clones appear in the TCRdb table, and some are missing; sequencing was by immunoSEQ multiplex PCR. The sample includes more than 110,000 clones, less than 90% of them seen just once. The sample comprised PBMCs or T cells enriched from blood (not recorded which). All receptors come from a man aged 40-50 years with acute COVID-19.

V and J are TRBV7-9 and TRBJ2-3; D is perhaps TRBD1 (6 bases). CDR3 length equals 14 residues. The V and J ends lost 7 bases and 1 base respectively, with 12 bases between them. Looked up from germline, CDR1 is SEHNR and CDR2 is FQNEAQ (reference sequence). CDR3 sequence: CASNKKGGTDTQYF. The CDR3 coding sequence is TGTGCCAGCAACAAGAAGGGGGGCACAGATACGCAGTATTTT. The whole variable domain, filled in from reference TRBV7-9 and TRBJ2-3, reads DTGVSQNPRHKITKRGQNVTFRCDPISEHNRLYWYRQTLGQGPEFLTYFQNEAQLEKSRLLSDRFSAERPKGSFSTLEIQRTEQGDSAMYLCASNKKGGTDTQYFGPGTRLTVL.

The CDR3 coding sequence is TGTGCCAGCAGCCCTAGGACAGGCCCTGGAAACACCATATATTTT. Translated: CASSPRTGPGNTIYF. The chain employs TRBV7-9 and TRBJ1-3, with TRBD1 identical over 7 bases. Germline CDR1 SEHNR, CDR2 FQNEAQ (reference sequence). V lost 5 bases and J lost 2; bases outside the gene matches: 6. The CDR3 covers 15 residues.

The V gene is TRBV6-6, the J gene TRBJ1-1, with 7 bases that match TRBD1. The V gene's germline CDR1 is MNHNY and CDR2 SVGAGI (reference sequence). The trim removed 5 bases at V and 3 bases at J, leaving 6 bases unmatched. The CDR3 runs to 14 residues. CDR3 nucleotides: TGTGCCAGCAGTCCGCGGACAGGCGACACTGAAGCTTTCTTT. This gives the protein CASSPRTGDTEAFF.

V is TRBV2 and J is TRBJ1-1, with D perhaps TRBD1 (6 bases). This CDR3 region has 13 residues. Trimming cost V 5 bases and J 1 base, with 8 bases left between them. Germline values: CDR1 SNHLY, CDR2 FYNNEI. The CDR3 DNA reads TGTGCCAGCAGTCGGACAGCGAACACTGAAGCTTTCTTT. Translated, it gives CASSRTANTEAFF.

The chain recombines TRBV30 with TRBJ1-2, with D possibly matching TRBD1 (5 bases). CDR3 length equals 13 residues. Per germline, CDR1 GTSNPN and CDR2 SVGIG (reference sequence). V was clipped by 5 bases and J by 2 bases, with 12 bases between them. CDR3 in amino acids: CAWGTGINYGYTF. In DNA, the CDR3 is TGTGCCTGGGGGACGGGAATCAACTATGGCTACACCTTC.

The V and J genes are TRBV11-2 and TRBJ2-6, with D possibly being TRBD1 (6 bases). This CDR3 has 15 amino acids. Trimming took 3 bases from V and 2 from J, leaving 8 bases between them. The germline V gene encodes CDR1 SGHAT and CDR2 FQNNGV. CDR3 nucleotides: TGTGCCAGCAGCTTGGGGGCGCCTGGGGCCAACGTCCTGACTTTC. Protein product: CASSLGAPGANVLTF.

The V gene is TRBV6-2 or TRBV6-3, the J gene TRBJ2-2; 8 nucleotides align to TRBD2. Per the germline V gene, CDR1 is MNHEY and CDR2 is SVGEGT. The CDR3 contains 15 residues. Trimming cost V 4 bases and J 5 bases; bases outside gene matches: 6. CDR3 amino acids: CASSSSGGDTGELFF. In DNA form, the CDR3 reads TGTGCCAGCAGTTCGAGCGGGGGAGATACCGGGGAGCTGTTTTTT.

The CDR3 bases are TGTGCCAGCAGCAAGGCTCACGGGAGATTATCCTACAATGAGCAGTTCTTC. Its translation is CASSKAHGRLSYNEQFF. The chain uses TRBV21-1 and TRBJ2-1; TRBD2 is taken as the D call from the table, unchecked against the DNA. TRBV21-1 is deemed a pseudogene. This CDR3 contains 17 residues.

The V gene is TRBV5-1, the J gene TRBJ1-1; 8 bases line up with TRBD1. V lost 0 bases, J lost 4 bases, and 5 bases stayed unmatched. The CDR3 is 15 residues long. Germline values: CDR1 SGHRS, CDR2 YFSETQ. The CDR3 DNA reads TGCGCCAGCAGCTTGGATAGGACAGGGACCACTGAAGCTTTCTTT. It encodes CASSLDRTGTTEAFF.

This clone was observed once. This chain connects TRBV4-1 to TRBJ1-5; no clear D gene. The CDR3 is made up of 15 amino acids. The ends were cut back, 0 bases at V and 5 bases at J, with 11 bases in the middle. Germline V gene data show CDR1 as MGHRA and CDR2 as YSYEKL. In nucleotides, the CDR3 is TGCGCCAGCAGCCAAGATACCGCAGGATATCAGCCCCAGCATTTT. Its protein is CASSQDTAGYQPQHF.

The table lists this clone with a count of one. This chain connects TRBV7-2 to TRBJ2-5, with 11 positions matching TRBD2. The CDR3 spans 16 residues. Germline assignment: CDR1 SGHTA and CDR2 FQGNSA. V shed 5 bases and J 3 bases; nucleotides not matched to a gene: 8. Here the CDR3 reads CASSPTSGLAEETQYF. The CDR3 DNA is TGTGCCAGCAGCCCCACGTCGGGACTAGCGGAAGAGACCCAGTACTTC.

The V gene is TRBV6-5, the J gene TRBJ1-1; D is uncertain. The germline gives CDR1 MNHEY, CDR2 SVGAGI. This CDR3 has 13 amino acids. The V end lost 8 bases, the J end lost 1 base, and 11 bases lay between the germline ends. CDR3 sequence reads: CASQRGENTEAFF. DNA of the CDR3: TGTGCCAGCCAGCGAGGAGAGAACACTGAAGCTTTCTTT.

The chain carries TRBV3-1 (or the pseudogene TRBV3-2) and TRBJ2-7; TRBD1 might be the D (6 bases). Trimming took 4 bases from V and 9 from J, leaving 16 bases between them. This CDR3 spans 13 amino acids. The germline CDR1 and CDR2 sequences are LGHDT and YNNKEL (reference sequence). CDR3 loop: CASSLIDRSGQYF. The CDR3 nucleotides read TGTGCCAGCAGCCTTATCGACAGGTCGGGGCAGTACTTC.

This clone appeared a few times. The CDR3 spells CASSPRTSGGTYNEQFF. The CDR3 region has the DNA TGTGCCAGCAGCCCAAGGACTAGCGGGGGGACGTACAATGAGCAGTTCTTC. J is TRBJ2-1 and V is TRBV7-2; the match to TRBD2 covers 14 bases. With V trimmed by 5 bases and J by 4 bases, 7 bases remained unmatched. The CDR3 covers 17 residues. The germline gives CDR1 SGHTA, CDR2 FQGNSA.

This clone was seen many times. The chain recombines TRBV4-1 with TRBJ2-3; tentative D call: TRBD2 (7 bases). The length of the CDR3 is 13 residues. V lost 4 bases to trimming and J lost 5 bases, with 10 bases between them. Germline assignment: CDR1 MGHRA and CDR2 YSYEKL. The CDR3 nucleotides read TGCGCCAGCAGCCGGGGGGGCCGAGATACGCAGTATTTT. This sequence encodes CASSRGGRDTQYF.

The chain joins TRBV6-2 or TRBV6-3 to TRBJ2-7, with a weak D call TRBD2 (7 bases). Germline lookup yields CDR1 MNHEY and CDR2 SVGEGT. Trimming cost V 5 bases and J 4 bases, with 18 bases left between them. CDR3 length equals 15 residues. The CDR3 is CASSALGGGTYEQYF. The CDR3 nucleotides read TGTGCCAGCAGTGCCCTAGGCGGGGGCACATACGAGCAGTACTTC.

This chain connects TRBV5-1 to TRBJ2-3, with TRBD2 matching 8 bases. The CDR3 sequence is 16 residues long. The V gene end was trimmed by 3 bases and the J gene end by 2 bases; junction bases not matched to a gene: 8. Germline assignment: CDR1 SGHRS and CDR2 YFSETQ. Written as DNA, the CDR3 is TGCGCCAGCAGCTCAGGTAGCGGGGCATACACAGATACGCAGTATTTT. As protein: CASSSGSGAYTDTQYF.

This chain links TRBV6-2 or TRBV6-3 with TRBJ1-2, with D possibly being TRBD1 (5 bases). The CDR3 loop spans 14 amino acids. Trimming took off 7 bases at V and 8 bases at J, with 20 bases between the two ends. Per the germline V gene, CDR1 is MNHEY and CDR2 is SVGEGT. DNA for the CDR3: TGTGCCAGCACCCCGCTCCTCAGGGCAGGGGGCTACACCTTC. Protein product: CASTPLLRAGGYTF.

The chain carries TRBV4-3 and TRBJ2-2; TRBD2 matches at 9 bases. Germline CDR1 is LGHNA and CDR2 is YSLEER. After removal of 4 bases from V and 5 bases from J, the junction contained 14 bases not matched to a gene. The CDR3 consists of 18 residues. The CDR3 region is CASSPSGSGGERTGELFF. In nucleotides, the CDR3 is TGCGCCAGCAGCCCATCGGGTAGCGGGGGAGAGAGGACCGGGGAGCTGTTTTTT.

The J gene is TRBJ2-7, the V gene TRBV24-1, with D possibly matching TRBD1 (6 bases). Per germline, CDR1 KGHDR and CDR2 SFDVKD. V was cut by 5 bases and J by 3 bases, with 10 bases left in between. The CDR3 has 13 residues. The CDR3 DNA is TGTGCCACCAGTGTCGCGACAGGCTACGAGCAGTACTTC. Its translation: CATSVATGYEQYF.

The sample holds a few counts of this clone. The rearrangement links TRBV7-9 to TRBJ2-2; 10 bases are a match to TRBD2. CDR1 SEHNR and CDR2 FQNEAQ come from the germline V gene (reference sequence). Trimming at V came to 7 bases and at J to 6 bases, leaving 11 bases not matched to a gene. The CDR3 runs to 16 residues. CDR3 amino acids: CASTLSAGGLAGELFF. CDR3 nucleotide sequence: TGTGCCAGCACCCTCTCAGCGGGAGGGCTGGCCGGGGAGCTGTTTTTT.

Here the CDR3 reads CASSPTRTQGSYEQYF. CDR3 coding DNA: TGTGCCAGTAGTCCCACCAGGACACAGGGTTCCTACGAGCAGTACTTC. This chain uses TRBV19 with TRBJ2-7, with D possibly matching TRBD1 (6 bases). Germline V gene data show CDR1 as LNHDA and CDR2 as SQIVND (reference sequence). The CDR3 consists of 16 residues. The ends were cut back, 5 bases at V and 1 base at J, with 18 bases in the middle.

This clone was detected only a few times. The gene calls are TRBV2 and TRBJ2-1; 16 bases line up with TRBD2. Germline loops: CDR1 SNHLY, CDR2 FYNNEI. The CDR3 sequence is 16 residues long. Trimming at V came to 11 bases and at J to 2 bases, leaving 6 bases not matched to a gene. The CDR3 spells CAGSGTSGRAYNEQFF. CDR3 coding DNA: TGTGCCGGATCCGGGACTAGCGGGAGGGCCTACAATGAGCAGTTCTTC.

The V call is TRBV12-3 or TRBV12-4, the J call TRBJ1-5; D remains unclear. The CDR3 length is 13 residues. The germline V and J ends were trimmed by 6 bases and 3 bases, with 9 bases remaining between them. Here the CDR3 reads CASSQLINQPQHF. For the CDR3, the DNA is TGTGCCAGCAGCCAGTTAATCAATCAGCCCCAGCATTTT.

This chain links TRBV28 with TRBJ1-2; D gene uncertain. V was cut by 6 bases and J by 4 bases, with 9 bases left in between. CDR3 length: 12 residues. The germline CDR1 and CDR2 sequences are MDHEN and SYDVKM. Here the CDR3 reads CASREGSYGYTF. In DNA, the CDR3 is TGTGCCAGCAGGGAGGGATCCTATGGCTACACCTTC.